One and the same sample provided the 32 T cell receptor beta chains below, sequenced in a study of blood T cell repertoires in COVID-19. Only in-frame clones appear in the TCRdb table, and some are missing; sequencing was by immunoSEQ multiplex PCR. The sample holds 150,000 to 200,000 clones, 92% seen once. The sequenced material came from peripheral blood. These receptors were taken from a man aged 30 to 45 with COVID-19, enrolled during active disease.

This sequence joins TRBV11-3 and TRBJ1-1, with TRBD1 identical over 8 bases. Germline V lookup: CDR1 SGHNT, CDR2 YENEEA. V was clipped by 5 bases and J by 2 bases; unmatched bases: 4. CDR3 length: 14 amino acids. For the CDR3, the DNA is TGTGCCAGCAGCGGACAGGGACCTAACACTGAAGCTTTCTTT. It encodes CASSGQGPNTEAFF.

The chain recombines TRBV30 with TRBJ2-7; 11 bases agree with TRBD2. Trimming removed 2 bases from V and 2 bases from J; junction bases left unmatched: 2. The CDR3 is 14 amino acids. CDR1 is GTSNPN and CDR2 is SVGIG in the germline V gene (reference sequence). As DNA, the CDR3 is TGTGCCTGGAGTCCGGGACTAGCGGCCTACGAGCAGTACTTC. Encoded protein: CAWSPGLAAYEQYF.

This chain uses TRBV6-5 with TRBJ1-2; D might be TRBD1 (6 bases). Trimming removed 4 bases from V and 3 bases from J, with 15 bases in between. Looked up from germline, CDR1 is MNHEY and CDR2 is SVGAGI. This CDR3 is built from 15 residues. CDR3 sequence: CASSSGGAQDYGYTF. CDR3 DNA sequence: TGTGCCAGCAGTTCGGGGGGGGCGCAGGACTATGGCTACACCTTC.

V usage is TRBV27 and J usage is TRBJ1-5; D might be TRBD1 (6 bases). V shed 6 bases and J shed 3 bases, with 12 bases lying between them. The CDR3 spans 14 residues. From germline, CDR1 is MNHEY and CDR2 SMNVEV (reference sequence). CDR3 residues: CASSKGQPNQPQHF. CDR3 DNA: TGTGCCAGCAGCAAGGGACAACCCAATCAGCCCCAGCATTTT.

The V and J genes are TRBV6-5 and TRBJ1-2, with TRBD1 as a possible D gene (6 bases). CDR3 size: 12 residues. Trimming took off 2 bases at V and 8 bases at J, with 9 bases between the two ends. Germline V gene lookup returns CDR1 MNHEY and CDR2 SVGAGI. The CDR3 coding sequence is TGTGCCAGCAGTTACCTCAGGGGAGGCTACACCTTC. Residues: CASSYLRGGYTF.

CDR3 nucleotide sequence: TGTGCCAGCAAGCTAGATTATAATTCACCCCTCCACTTT. Residues: CASKLDYNSPLHF. This sequence joins TRBV2 and TRBJ1-6; D gene ambiguous. Trimming pared 7 bases from V and 4 bases from J, leaving 8 bases between. The CDR3 is 13 amino acids. Germline loops: CDR1 SNHLY, CDR2 FYNNEI.

The chain joins TRBV27 to TRBJ2-7, with 8 bases aligning to TRBD1. Germline lookup yields CDR1 MNHEY and CDR2 SMNVEV (reference sequence). The CDR3 consists of 15 residues. V lost 6 bases and J lost 0; bases outside the gene matches: 7. The CDR3 loop is CASSADRELSYEQYF. DNA of the CDR3: TGTGCCAGCAGCGCGGACAGGGAACTCTCCTACGAGCAGTACTTC.

The chain combines TRBV21-1 with TRBJ1-1; the table's D gene call, TRBD1, was not cross checked with the DNA. TRBV21-1 is reported as a pseudogene. The CDR3 contains 18 residues. The CDR3 reads CASSKRRRSGGANTEAFF. The CDR3 DNA sequence: TGTGCCAGCAGCAAACGTCGTAGGTCAGGGGGCGCGAACACTGAAGCTTTCTTT.

The rearrangement links TRBV2 to TRBJ1-2; 10 bases align to TRBD1. CDR3 length: 15 residues. J lost 4 bases, V lost 6 bases, and 8 bases had no gene match. Germline assignment: CDR1 SNHLY and CDR2 FYNNEI. This chain's CDR3 is CASSATGGMVYGYTF. The CDR3 DNA sequence: TGTGCCAGCAGCGCGACAGGGGGCATGGTCTATGGCTACACCTTC.

This chain links TRBV7-3 with TRBJ2-1; 8 bases are shared with TRBD2. Losses at the gene ends were 5 bases for V and 4 bases for J; bases not matched to a gene: 7. Germline assignment: CDR1 SGHTA and CDR2 FQGTGA. This CDR3 spans 15 amino acids. The CDR3 is CASSPTSGAYNEQFF. In DNA form, the CDR3 reads TGTGCCAGCAGCCCAACTAGCGGCGCTTACAATGAGCAGTTCTTC.

V and J are TRBV28 and TRBJ1-5; 7 nucleotides agree with TRBD1. J was trimmed by 6 bases and V by 3 bases; bases with no gene match: 11. This CDR3 is built from 16 residues. The germline gives CDR1 MDHEN, CDR2 SYDVKM. CDR3 in DNA: TGTGCCAGCAGTTTGTTACAGGGGACTTCAACTCAGCCCCAGCATTTT. It encodes CASSLLQGTSTQPQHF.

J is TRBJ2-3 and V is TRBV6-6; D gene ambiguous. Looked up from germline, CDR1 is MNHNY and CDR2 is SVGAGI (reference sequence). This CDR3 region has 15 residues. V was clipped by 0 bases and J by 4 bases, with 11 bases between them. The CDR3 sequence is CASSYSNQRADTQYF. The CDR3 DNA reads TGTGCCAGCAGTTACTCGAACCAAAGAGCAGATACGCAGTATTTT.

The chain joins TRBV5-5 to TRBJ1-2, with D perhaps matching TRBD1 (5 bases). CDR1 and CDR2 from the germline V gene are SGHKS and YYEKEE (reference sequence). The CDR3 covers 14 residues. Trimming took 0 bases from V and 8 from J, leaving 14 bases between them. CDR3 region: CASSLGVAGQGYTF. The DNA for the CDR3 is TGTGCCAGCAGCTTGGGGGTTGCGGGGCAGGGCTACACCTTC. The full variable domain, with the rest looked up from reference TRBV5-5 and TRBJ1-2, is DAGVTQSPTHLIKTRGQQVTLRCSPISGHKSVSWYQQVLGQGPQFIFQYYEKEERGRGNFPDRFSARQFPNYSSELNVNALLLGDSALYLCASSLGVAGQGYTFGSGTRLTVV.

This rearrangement joins TRBV7-8 to TRBJ1-2; TRBD1 agrees at 8 bases. The CDR3 sequence is 17 residues long. From germline, CDR1 is SGHVS and CDR2 FQNEAQ. J was trimmed by 4 bases and V by 3 bases; bases with no gene match: 13. The CDR3 is CASSFTPSRDRTYGYTF. In DNA, the CDR3 is TGTGCCAGCAGCTTTACCCCCTCCCGGGACAGGACCTATGGCTACACCTTC.

The rearrangement uses TRBV23-1 and TRBJ1-5; a possible D gene is TRBD1 (5 bases). TRBV23-1 has ORF status, its function being uncertain. CDR3 size: 12 residues. V was shortened by 6 bases and J by 5 bases, with 8 bases between the two germline ends. CDR3: CASSLRDQPQHF. The CDR3 DNA is TGCGCCAGCAGCCTCAGGGATCAGCCCCAGCATTTT.

The J gene is TRBJ1-1, the V gene TRBV13, with 7 bases that match TRBD1. CDR1 PRHDT and CDR2 FYEKMQ come from the germline V gene (reference sequence). The CDR3 contains 15 residues. The trim removed 7 bases at V and 4 bases at J, leaving 12 bases unmatched. CDR3 coding DNA: TGTGCCAGCACCGACGGTGACAGGGTCGGCACTGAAGCTTTCTTT. It translates to CASTDGDRVGTEAFF.

The rearrangement joins TRBV15 to TRBJ1-4; no firm D call. Germline CDR1 LNHNV, CDR2 YYDKDF (reference sequence). The CDR3 consists of 16 residues. Trimming removed 0 bases at V and 7 bases at J, with 15 bases between. CDR3 in DNA: TGTGCCACCAGCAGAGATGTGACGGGGAAAGGTGAAAAACTGTTTTTT. This sequence encodes CATSRDVTGKGEKLFF.

The V call is TRBV28, the J call TRBJ1-2; D is perhaps TRBD1 (5 bases). The CDR3 contains 12 residues. The germline V and J ends were trimmed by 5 bases and 4 bases, with 8 bases remaining between them. From germline, CDR1 is MDHEN and CDR2 SYDVKM. CDR3 sequence (DNA): TGTGCCAGCAGTGGGGGACTCTATGGCTACACCTTC. Its protein product is CASSGGLYGYTF.

The V call is TRBV7-9, the J call TRBJ1-2, with no clear D. The CDR3 extends over 15 amino acids. Germline CDR1 SEHNR, CDR2 FQNEAQ (reference sequence). Deletions cut 1 base from V and 5 bases from J, with 14 bases between. This chain's CDR3 is CASSLGPSGRYGYTF. Written as DNA, the CDR3 is TGTGCCAGCAGCTTAGGGCCCTCGGGGAGGTATGGCTACACCTTC.

The V and J genes are TRBV6-5 and TRBJ2-7; perhaps TRBD1 as D (5 bases). V lost 8 bases to trimming and J lost 6 bases, with 17 bases between them. Germline V CDR1 and CDR2: MNHEY, SVGAGI. The CDR3 has 13 residues. CDR3 loop: CASLLGVGAEQYF. The CDR3 DNA is TGTGCCAGCCTCTTAGGGGTAGGGGCCGAGCAGTACTTC.

This clone was found once. The gene calls are TRBV24-1 and TRBJ2-1, with D possibly being TRBD2 (5 bases). Germline V gene data show CDR1 as KGHDR and CDR2 as SFDVKD. CDR3 length equals 14 residues. The V end was cut by 4 bases, the J end by 6 bases, with 12 bases between. The CDR3 region is CATSDPTRFNEQFF. The CDR3 DNA is TGTGCCACCAGTGACCCAACTAGATTCAATGAGCAGTTCTTC.

CDR3 in DNA: TGCGCCAGCAGCTTGGCTCGCCCGGGACACCTGAATGTATTCTCCTACAATGAGCAGTTCTTC. It translates to CASSLARPGHLNVFSYNEQFF. The chain carries TRBV5-1 and TRBJ2-1, with a possible D match to TRBD1 (6 bases). The CDR3 length is 21 residues. Germline V gene sequence: CDR1 SGHRS, CDR2 YFSETQ. Trimming took 0 bases from V and 0 from J, leaving 25 bases between them.

The J gene is TRBJ2-2, the V gene TRBV18; D ambiguous. The V gene lost 3 bases and the J gene lost 1 base, with 12 bases spanning the gap. The CDR3 loop spans 16 amino acids. Germline CDR1 and CDR2: KGHSH and LQKENI. CDR3 sequence reads: CASSPLRILNTGELFF. CDR3 in DNA: TGTGCCAGCTCACCTCTGAGAATTTTGAACACCGGGGAGCTGTTTTTT.

This rearrangement joins TRBV28 to TRBJ1-3; D is possibly TRBD1 (5 bases). CDR1 and CDR2 (germline): MDHEN, SYDVKM. This CDR3 comprises 16 residues. V was pared by 5 bases and J by 0 bases, with 14 bases between. The CDR3 loop reads CASSPTGTYSGNTIYF. For the CDR3, the DNA is TGTGCCAGCAGTCCAACCGGGACTTACTCTGGAAACACCATATATTTT.

V gene TRBV19 combines with J gene TRBJ1-2, with 10 bases identical to TRBD1. This CDR3 is built from 17 residues. Per the germline V gene, CDR1 is LNHDA and CDR2 is SQIVND (reference sequence). Trimming cost V 5 bases and J 2 bases; bases outside gene matches: 11. The CDR3 sequence: CASSPPTGTGANYGYTF. The CDR3 nucleotides read TGTGCCAGTAGTCCCCCCACCGGGACAGGGGCCAACTATGGCTACACCTTC.

The chain combines TRBV10-3 with TRBJ1-1; D gene uncertain. This CDR3 contains 15 residues. Germline V gene data show CDR1 as ENHRY and CDR2 as SYGVKD. V was pared by 1 base and J by 1 base, with 10 bases between. DNA for the CDR3: TGTGCCATCAGTGAGTATGAGGCGAAGAACACTGAAGCTTTCTTT. Its translation: CAISEYEAKNTEAFF.

V usage is TRBV4-3 and J usage is TRBJ2-7, with 9 bases aligning to TRBD2. This CDR3 region has 18 residues. CDR1 is LGHNA and CDR2 is YSLEER in the germline V gene. With 0 bases clipped from V and 1 base from J, the junction kept 10 bases outside the gene matches. CDR3: CASSQDGSLAGTSYEQYF. The DNA for the CDR3 is TGCGCCAGCAGCCAAGATGGCTCACTAGCGGGTACGTCCTACGAGCAGTACTTC.

In this sample, this clone turned up once. The chain links TRBV4-1 to TRBJ1-6; no firm D call. V lost 2 bases to trimming and J lost 9 bases, with 17 bases between them. The germline gives CDR1 MGHRA, CDR2 YSYEKL. This CDR3 has 16 residues. CDR3 nucleotide sequence: TGCGCCAGCAGCCAATCACCAGTTGCCGCAGGTTCACCCCTCCACTTT. Amino acids: CASSQSPVAAGSPLHF.

Regarding this clone: The junction shows a germline mismatch at one end, possibly a read error. The J gene is TRBJ2-5, the V gene TRBV3-1 (or the pseudogene TRBV3-2); 9 nucleotides match TRBD1. Germline-derived CDR1 and CDR2 are LGHDT and YNNKEL (reference sequence). There are 13 residues in the CDR3. The CDR3 loop is CASSQTIGQGIDF. The CDR3 nucleotides read TGTGCCAGCAGCCAAACTATAGGACAGGGGATAGACTTC.

This rearrangement joins TRBV5-6 to TRBJ1-2, with 9 nucleotides matching TRBD1. The junction had 4 bases not matched to a gene; V was cut back by 4 bases and J by 0 bases. The CDR3 runs 15 residues. The germline gives CDR1 SGHDT, CDR2 YYEEEE. Written as DNA, the CDR3 is TGTGCCAGCAGCGCAGACAGGGGGGCTAACTATGGCTACACCTTC. It codes for CASSADRGANYGYTF.

The CDR3 sequence: CASSLVRGREQYF. CDR3 sequence (DNA): TGTGCCAGCAGCTTGGTTCGGGGGAGGGAGCAGTACTTC. The chain combines TRBV5-6 with TRBJ2-7; D possibly corresponds to TRBD2 (6 bases). The CDR3 loop spans 13 amino acids. Germline CDR1 and CDR2: SGHDT and YYEEEE. The V end lost 0 bases, the J end lost 7 bases, and 11 bases lay between the germline ends.

V gene TRBV7-2 combines with J gene TRBJ2-3; 7 nucleotides line up with TRBD2. CDR1 is SGHTA and CDR2 is FQGNSA in the germline V gene. Trimming cost V 2 bases and J 0 bases; bases outside gene matches: 5. The CDR3 totals 16 residues. This CDR3 is CASSLPVLASTDTQYF. CDR3 DNA: TGTGCCAGCAGCTTACCGGTACTAGCGAGCACAGATACGCAGTATTTT.